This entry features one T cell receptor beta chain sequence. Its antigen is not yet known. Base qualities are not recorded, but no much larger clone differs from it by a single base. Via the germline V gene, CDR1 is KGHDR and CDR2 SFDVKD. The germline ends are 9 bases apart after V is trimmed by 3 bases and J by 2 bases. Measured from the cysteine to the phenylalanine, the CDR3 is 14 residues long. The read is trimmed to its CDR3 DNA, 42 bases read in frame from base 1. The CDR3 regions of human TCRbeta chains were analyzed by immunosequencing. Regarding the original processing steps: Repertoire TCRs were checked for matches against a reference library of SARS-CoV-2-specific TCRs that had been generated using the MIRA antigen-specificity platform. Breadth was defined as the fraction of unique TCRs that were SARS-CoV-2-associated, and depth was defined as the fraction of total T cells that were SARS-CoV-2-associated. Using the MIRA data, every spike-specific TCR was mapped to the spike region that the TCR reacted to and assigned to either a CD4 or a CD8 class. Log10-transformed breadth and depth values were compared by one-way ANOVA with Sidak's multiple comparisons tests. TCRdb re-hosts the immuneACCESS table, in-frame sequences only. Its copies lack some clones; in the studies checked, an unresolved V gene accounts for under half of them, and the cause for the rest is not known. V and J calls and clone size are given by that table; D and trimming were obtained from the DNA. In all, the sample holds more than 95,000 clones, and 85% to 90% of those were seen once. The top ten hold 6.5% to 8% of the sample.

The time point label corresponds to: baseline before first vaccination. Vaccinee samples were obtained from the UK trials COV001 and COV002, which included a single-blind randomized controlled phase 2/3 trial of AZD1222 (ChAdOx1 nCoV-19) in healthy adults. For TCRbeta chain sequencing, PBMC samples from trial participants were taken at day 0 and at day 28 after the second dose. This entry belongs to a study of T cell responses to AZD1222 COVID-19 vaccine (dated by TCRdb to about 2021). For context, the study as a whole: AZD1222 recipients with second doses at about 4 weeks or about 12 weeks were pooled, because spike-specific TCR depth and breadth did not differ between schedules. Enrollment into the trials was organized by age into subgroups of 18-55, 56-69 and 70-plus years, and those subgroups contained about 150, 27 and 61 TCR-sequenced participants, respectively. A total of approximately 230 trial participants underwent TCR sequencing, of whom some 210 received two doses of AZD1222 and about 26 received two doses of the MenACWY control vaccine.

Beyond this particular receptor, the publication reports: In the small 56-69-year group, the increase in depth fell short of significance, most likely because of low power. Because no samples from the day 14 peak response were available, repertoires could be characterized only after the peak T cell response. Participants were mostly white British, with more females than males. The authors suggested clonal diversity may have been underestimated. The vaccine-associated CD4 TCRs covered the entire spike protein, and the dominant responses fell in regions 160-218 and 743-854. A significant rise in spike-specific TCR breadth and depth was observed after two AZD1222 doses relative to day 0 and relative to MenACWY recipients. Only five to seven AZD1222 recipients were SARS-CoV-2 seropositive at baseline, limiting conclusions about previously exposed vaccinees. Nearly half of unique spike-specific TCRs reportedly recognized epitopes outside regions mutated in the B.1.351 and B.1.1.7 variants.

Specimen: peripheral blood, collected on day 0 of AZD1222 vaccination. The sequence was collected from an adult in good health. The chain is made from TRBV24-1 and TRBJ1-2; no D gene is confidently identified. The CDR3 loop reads CATSDLGTNYGYTF. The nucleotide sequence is TGTGCCACCAGTGATCTAGGCACCAACTATGGCTACACCTTC.